This T cell receptor beta chain originates from a study of beta chain features in type 1 diabetes. About the research overall: What patients shared with healthy donors was a similar profile of age, gender and cell yields. Study observations and caveats: In comparison with healthy donors, patients had naive, central memory and Treg TCRB repertoires that appeared more similar. Any role of HLA type in TCRB rearrangement remained unresolved here. PCR might pick shorter templates more often, in the same way for patients and controls.

The whole isolated RNA underwent reverse transcription, so sequencing captured expressed TCRB transcripts. The repertoire was sequenced with immunoSEQ multiplex PCR; TCRdb's copy has only in-frame clones and lacks some. The profile shows 400,000 to 600,000 clones, 30% of them singletons. This clone was counted between two and nine times. Its antigen is as yet unknown. Germline V gene sequence: CDR1 SGHTA, CDR2 FQGNSA. Trimming took 5 bases from V and 2 from J; bases not matched to a gene: 8. This CDR3 comprises 15 residues. The sequencing input was naive CD4+ T cells from blood. This clonotype was sampled from a man aged 18 to 30 in good health. This sequence joins TRBV7-2 and TRBJ2-7; 8 bases are a match to TRBD2. CDR3 sequence: CASSPRSGGPYEQYF. For the CDR3, the DNA is TGTGCCAGCAGCCCGAGGAGCGGGGGTCCCTACGAGCAGTACTTC.